This TCR beta chain emerged from a study of early T cells in non-severe SARS-CoV-2 infection. Germline V CDR1 and CDR2: DFQATT, SNEGSKA (reference sequence). There are 15 residues in the CDR3. After removal of 5 bases from V and 2 bases from J, the junction contained 8 bases not matched to a gene. TCRdb re-called the 5' RACE reads through MiXCR, storing one row per CDR3 protein. The repertoire includes 80,000 to 95,000 distinct CDR3 sequences, roughly an eighth of them detected once, and about 1.4% sits in the top ten. This clonotype was observed a handful of times. Sequences were obtained from whole blood. The clonotype originates from an adult who was a healthcare worker with PCR-confirmed SARS-CoV-2 infection or an uninfected control (not recorded which). The chain uses TRBV20-1 and TRBJ1-2, with 10 bases aligning to TRBD1. The CDR3 region is CSASPSGQGNYGYTF. For the CDR3, the DNA is TGCAGTGCTTCACCCTCGGGACAGGGGAACTATGGCTACACCTTC.